The 30 T cell receptor beta chains below come from one sample, sequenced in a study of blood T cell repertoires in COVID-19. Measured with immunoSEQ multiplex PCR; TCRdb has only the in-frame clones, and not every one. The table lists 60,000 or so clones, 75% to 90% of them singletons, with roughly 10% in the top ten. Specimen: peripheral blood. The receptors shown here come from a man under 40 with COVID-19, enrolled during active disease.

The chain combines TRBV4-2 with TRBJ2-3, with TRBD2 matching 10 bases. Germline CDR1 and CDR2: LGHNA and YNFKEQ. The CDR3 has 18 amino acids. J gave up 3 bases and V 1 base, and 10 bases lay outside the gene matches. This CDR3 is CASSQVRAGGPSTDTQYF. The CDR3 DNA reads TGTGCCAGCAGCCAAGTTAGAGCGGGAGGGCCCTCAACAGATACGCAGTATTTT.

The chain is built from TRBV6-1 and TRBJ2-1, with 10 bases lining up with TRBD2. The CDR3 length is 19 residues. From germline, CDR1 is MNHNS and CDR2 SASEGT. The J segment lost 12 bases and the V segment lost 4 bases, leaving 24 bases of the junction unmatched. This chain's CDR3 is CASSGLGGRTTSGVFRQFF. The CDR3 DNA reads as TGTGCCAGCAGTGGTTTGGGGGGCCGTACAACTAGCGGGGTCTTTAGGCAGTTCTTC.

This clone was seen a single time. V is TRBV29-1 and J is TRBJ1-4; D is uncertain. Between the trimmed V and J ends, which lost 6 bases and 0 bases, there was a span of 8 bases. This CDR3 has 13 amino acids. Looked up from germline, CDR1 is SQVTM and CDR2 is ANQGSEA. CDR3 region: CSVAGTTNEKLFF. For the CDR3, the DNA is TGCAGCGTCGCGGGGACAACTAATGAAAAACTGTTTTTT.

The rearrangement joins TRBV7-6 to TRBJ2-7, with a weak D call TRBD2 (7 bases). Per the germline V gene, CDR1 is SGHVS and CDR2 is FNYEAQ. CDR3 length: 15 residues. V lost 5 bases, J lost 7 bases, and 21 bases lay in between. In DNA, the CDR3 is TGTGCCAGCAGCCCTCGGGGGGCCCAGCTAGGGGAGCAGTACTTC. Its protein is CASSPRGAQLGEQYF. Complete variable domain (other parts from reference TRBV7-6 and TRBJ2-7): GAGVSQSPRYKVTKRGQDVALRCDPISGHVSLYWYRQALGQGPEFLTYFNYEAQQDKSGLPNDRFSAERPEGSISTLTIQRTEQRDSAMYRCASSPRGAQLGEQYFGPGTRLTVT.

As DNA, the CDR3 is TGTGCCAGCAGTCCTCGACTGGGACAAAATAATGAGCAGTTCTTC. Protein: CASSPRLGQNNEQFF. The chain has TRBV27 and TRBJ2-1; D possibly corresponds to TRBD1 (6 bases). The V end lost 5 bases, the J end lost 7 bases, and 18 bases lay between the germline ends. The CDR3 is 15 residues long. Per germline, CDR1 MNHEY and CDR2 SMNVEV (reference sequence).

This clone was counted a single time. The rearrangement uses TRBV5-1 and TRBJ1-6; 8 bases map to TRBD1. Unmatched junction bases numbered 9, after V lost 6 bases and J lost 7 bases. The germline V gene has CDR1 SGHRS and CDR2 YFSETQ. The CDR3 contains 15 residues. The CDR3 reads CASTTTGVGNSPLHF. The CDR3 region has the DNA TGCGCCAGCACCACGACAGGGGTAGGAAATTCACCCCTCCACTTT. Variable domain in full (rest from reference TRBV5-1 and TRBJ1-6): KAGVTQTPRYLIKTRGQQVTLSCSPISGHRSVSWYQQTPGQGLQFLFEYFSETQRNKGNFPGRFSGRQFSNSRSEMNVSTLELGDSALYLCASTTTGVGNSPLHFGNGTRLTVT.

The chain recombines TRBV6-5 with TRBJ2-7; D is possibly TRBD1 (5 bases). V gave up 8 bases and J gave up 7 bases, with 9 bases separating them. CDR1 is MNHEY and CDR2 is SVGAGI in the germline V gene. This CDR3 is built from 10 residues. In nucleotides, the CDR3 is TGTGCCAGCCTTAAGGGGGAGCAGTACTTC. It codes for CASLKGEQYF.

The chain uses TRBV5-4 and TRBJ2-7, with 8 bases that match TRBD1. Trimming at V came to 0 bases and at J to 3 bases, leaving 5 bases not matched to a gene. This CDR3 region has 15 residues. The V gene's germline CDR1 is SGHNT and CDR2 YYREEE (reference sequence). In DNA form, the CDR3 reads TGTGCCAGCAGCTTGGTGTCAGGGGGCCACTACGAGCAGTACTTC. It codes for CASSLVSGGHYEQYF.

This clone was observed a handful of times. V and J are TRBV29-1 and TRBJ1-1, with TRBD1 identical over 10 bases. V lost 3 bases, J lost 6 bases, and 4 bases stayed unmatched. The germline V gene encodes CDR1 SQVTM and CDR2 ANQGSEA. The CDR3 covers 13 residues. For the CDR3, the DNA is TGCAGCGTTGACGACAGGGGGCCCTCTGAAGCTTTCTTT. Translated: CSVDDRGPSEAFF.

This clone has just one count. CDR3 DNA sequence: TGTGCCACGGGCAGAGGGAAGGCTGAAGCTTTCTTT. The encoded protein is CATGRGKAEAFF. The chain employs TRBV11-2 and TRBJ1-1; no firm D call. The V gene's germline CDR1 is SGHAT and CDR2 FQNNGV. V was shortened by 10 bases and J by 6 bases, with 15 bases between the two germline ends. The CDR3 spans 12 residues.

The chain employs TRBV5-1 and TRBJ2-1, with 11 bases lining up with TRBD2. CDR3 size: 15 residues. Germline trimming cut 5 bases from V and 6 bases from J; bases unmatched to any gene: 7. Germline V gene data show CDR1 as SGHRS and CDR2 as YFSETQ. The CDR3 reads CASRKTSGSGNEQFF. The DNA for the CDR3 is TGCGCCAGCAGGAAAACTAGCGGGAGCGGCAATGAGCAGTTCTTC.

The genes are TRBV19 and TRBJ2-1; 9 bases align to TRBD1. Trimming removed 3 bases from V and 7 bases from J; junction bases left unmatched: 7. Germline V lookup: CDR1 LNHDA, CDR2 SQIVND (reference sequence). This CDR3 has 15 residues. CDR3 sequence (DNA): TGTGCCAGTAGTATTTCCGGGACAGGGTATAATGAGCAGTTCTTC. It translates to CASSISGTGYNEQFF. Together with reference TRBV19 and TRBJ2-1, the CDR3 gives the full variable domain: DGGITQSPKYLFRKEGQNVTLSCEQNLNHDAMYWYRQDPGQGLRLIYYSQIVNDFQKGDIAEGYSVSREKKESFPLTVTSAQKNPTAFYLCASSISGTGYNEQFFGPGTRLTVL.

This clone occurred a few times. This chain links TRBV2 with TRBJ1-3; D remains ambiguous. V was pared by 7 bases and J by 0 bases, with 10 bases between. The length of the CDR3 is 14 residues. Germline CDR1 is SNHLY and CDR2 is FYNNEI. The CDR3: CASIPGSSGNTIYF. In DNA, the CDR3 is TGTGCCAGCATTCCGGGTTCCTCTGGAAACACCATATATTTT.

The rearrangement joins TRBV4-1 to TRBJ2-3; no reliable D call. Deletions cut 4 bases from V and 0 bases from J, with 8 bases between. The CDR3 length is 14 residues. The germline V gene has CDR1 MGHRA and CDR2 YSYEKL. CDR3 nucleotide sequence: TGCGCCAGCAGCCGTCCCGGGAGCACAGATACGCAGTATTTT. Translating it yields CASSRPGSTDTQYF.

The V call is TRBV24-1, the J call TRBJ1-5; no clear D gene. Germline values: CDR1 KGHDR, CDR2 SFDVKD. The V and J ends lost 4 bases and 5 bases respectively, with 14 bases between them. The CDR3 is made up of 15 amino acids. Written as DNA, the CDR3 is TGTGCCACCAGTGACCCCAAAAGAGGCGATCAGCCCCAGCATTTT. This sequence encodes CATSDPKRGDQPQHF.

The chain has TRBV21-1 and TRBJ2-1; TRBD2, as called in the table, went unchecked against the DNA. TRBV21-1 is reported as a pseudogene. CDR3 length: 19 amino acids. The CDR3 loop reads CASSKGVSKREYHFNEQFF. Here the CDR3 DNA reads TGTGCCAGCAGCAAAGGAGTCTCCAAGCGGGAGTATCATTTCAATGAGCAGTTCTTC.

The chain carries TRBV6-5 and TRBJ1-2, with 8 bases matching TRBD1. V trimming: 7 bases; J trimming: 4 bases; junction bases outside the gene matches: 5. CDR1 is MNHEY, CDR2 SVGAGI, per germline. CDR3 length equals 13 residues. The CDR3: CASTRDRIYGYTF. CDR3 nucleotides: TGTGCCAGCACCCGGGACAGGATCTATGGCTACACCTTC.

The genes are TRBV12-3 or TRBV12-4 and TRBJ1-5, with D possibly being TRBD1 (6 bases). The CDR3 is 13 residues long. The ends were cut back, 3 bases at V and 4 bases at J, with 7 bases in the middle. CDR3 coding DNA: TGTGCCAGCAGTTTTACAGGGAATCAGCCCCAGCATTTT. Translation gives CASSFTGNQPQHF.

V and J are TRBV30 and TRBJ2-2, with D perhaps matching TRBD2 (6 bases). The ends were cut back, 1 base at V and 7 bases at J, with 16 bases in the middle. This CDR3 contains 15 residues. Germline V CDR1 and CDR2: GTSNPN, SVGIG (reference sequence). CDR3 sequence (DNA): TGTGCCTGGAGTGAGGCTAGCCCGGGGGACGGGGAGCTGTTTTTT. It specifies CAWSEASPGDGELFF.

The gene calls are TRBV5-1 and TRBJ2-3; 8 nucleotides agree with TRBD2. Per the germline V gene, CDR1 is SGHRS and CDR2 is YFSETQ. With 1 base clipped from V and 5 bases from J, the junction kept 9 bases outside the gene matches. The CDR3 runs to 16 residues. The CDR3 DNA follows: TGCGCCAGCAGCTTGCCCCAAGCGGGAGAGAAAGATACGCAGTATTTT. It codes for CASSLPQAGEKDTQYF.

The chain combines TRBV3-1 (or the pseudogene TRBV3-2) with TRBJ1-5, with D unresolved. The germline V and J ends were trimmed by 0 bases and 4 bases, with 4 bases remaining between them. Germline CDR1 is LGHDT and CDR2 is YNNKEL (reference sequence). CDR3 size: 13 residues. The CDR3, as DNA: TGTGCCAGCAGCCAAGACTCTAATCAGCCCCAGCATTTT. This codes for CASSQDSNQPQHF.

The chain couples TRBV6-6 to TRBJ2-7; TRBD2 agrees at 9 bases. With 8 bases clipped from V and 0 bases from J, the junction kept 5 bases outside the gene matches. This CDR3 has 14 amino acids. Germline lookup yields CDR1 MNHNY and CDR2 SVGAGI (reference sequence). The CDR3 DNA sequence: TGTGCCAGCCGGCCTAGCGGGAACTCCTACGAGCAGTACTTC. Translated: CASRPSGNSYEQYF.

The CDR3 region is CASSPQRQSRNIQYF. CDR3 nucleotide sequence: TGTGCCAGCTCACCACAGAGACAGTCTAGGAACATTCAGTACTTC. This rearrangement joins TRBV18 to TRBJ2-4, with D possibly matching TRBD1 (5 bases). Germline CDR1 is KGHSH and CDR2 is LQKENI. Trimming removed 1 base at V and 7 bases at J, with 14 bases between. This CDR3 comprises 15 residues. The full variable domain, in which reference TRBV18 and TRBJ2-4 provide the parts outside the CDR3, is NAGVMQNPRHLVRRRGQEARLRCSPMKGHSHVYWYRQLPEEGLKFMVYLQKENIIDESGMPKERFSAEFPKEGPSILRIQQVVRGDSAAYFCASSPQRQSRNIQYFGAGTRLSVL.

The rearrangement joins TRBV19 to TRBJ2-5; 8 positions agree with TRBD2. Germline V gives CDR1 LNHDA, CDR2 SQIVND (reference sequence). The CDR3 length is 17 residues. The trim removed 0 bases at V and 4 bases at J, leaving 10 bases unmatched. DNA for the CDR3: TGTGCCAGTAGTATAGATAGCGGGACGGAGGGGCGAGAGACCCAGTACTTC. Amino acid sequence: CASSIDSGTEGRETQYF.

Only a few counts were recorded for this clone. This chain joins TRBV6-4 and TRBJ1-6; no clear D gene. Germline CDR1 and CDR2: MRHNA and SNTAGT. V gave up 6 bases and J gave up 0 bases, with 6 bases separating them. This CDR3 is 14 amino acids long. The CDR3 spells CASRKSSYNSPLHF. The CDR3 region has the DNA TGTGCCAGCAGAAAGAGCTCCTATAATTCACCCCTCCACTTT.

The rearrangement uses TRBV6-5 and TRBJ1-5, with TRBD1 matching 7 bases. There are 13 residues in the CDR3. Losses at the gene ends were 8 bases for V and 6 bases for J; bases not matched to a gene: 7. Germline V lookup: CDR1 MNHEY, CDR2 SVGAGI. The CDR3 coding sequence is TGTGCCAGCTCCAGGGGGTTGTTTCAGCCCCAGCATTTT. As protein: CASSRGLFQPQHF.

This clone was counted a few times. The chain carries TRBV6-4 and TRBJ2-3; 7 nucleotides line up with TRBD2. Germline V gene sequence: CDR1 MRHNA, CDR2 SNTAGT. J was trimmed by 4 bases and V by 2 bases; bases with no gene match: 3. The CDR3 runs 14 residues. CDR3 loop: CASSDREEADTQYF. In nucleotides, the CDR3 is TGTGCCAGCAGTGACCGGGAGGAGGCAGATACGCAGTATTTT.

The rearrangement links TRBV7-2 to TRBJ2-3; TRBD2 agrees at 11 bases. Losses at the gene ends were 2 bases for V and 9 bases for J; bases not matched to a gene: 10. The CDR3 length is 16 residues. Germline V lookup: CDR1 SGHTA, CDR2 FQGNSA. This CDR3 is CASSLSLAGGSRTQYF. The CDR3 coding sequence is TGTGCCAGCAGCTTATCTCTAGCGGGGGGTTCGAGGACGCAGTATTTT. The full variable domain, completed using reference TRBV7-2 and TRBJ2-3, is GAGVSQSPSNKVTEKGKDVELRCDPISGHTALYWYRQSLGQGLEFLIYFQGNSAPDKSGLPSDRFSAERTGGSVSTLTIQRTQQEDSAVYLCASSLSLAGGSRTQYFGPGTRLTVL.

The chain links TRBV19 to TRBJ1-1; tentative D call: TRBD1 (5 bases). The V end was cut by 8 bases, the J end by 3 bases, with 10 bases between. Germline V lookup: CDR1 LNHDA, CDR2 SQIVND (reference sequence). The length of the CDR3 is 12 residues. CDR3 in amino acids: CASGQGYTEAFF. The DNA for the CDR3 is TGTGCCAGTGGCCAGGGTTACACTGAAGCTTTCTTT.

The rearrangement uses TRBV12-5 and TRBJ1-2, with TRBD1 matching 12 bases. V lost 6 bases to trimming and J lost 4 bases; unmatched junction nucleotides: 15. The CDR3 runs 18 residues. Germline loops: CDR1 LGHNT, CDR2 FRNRAP. Here the CDR3 DNA reads TGTGCTAGTGGCCGCACACCGGGACAGGGGGCAATTAGCTATGGCTACACCTTC. Protein product: CASGRTPGQGAISYGYTF.